A single sample gave rise to the 16 T cell receptor beta chains below, sequenced in a study of identical twins. TCRdb recomputed calls from the 5' RACE reads with MiXCR, one row per CDR3 protein. Of approximately 230,000 distinct CDR3 sequences in the sample, about 14% were seen once. The sample consisted of memory (CD45RO+) T cells sorted from blood. These receptors came from a woman younger than 35 in good health.

This clonotype has just a few counts. CDR3 DNA sequence: TGTGCCAGCAGCGTGAACAAGGGTCAGCCCCAGCATTTT. This sequence encodes CASSVNKGQPQHF. This chain connects TRBV7-6 to TRBJ1-5; D not resolved. Germline V CDR1 and CDR2: SGHVS, FNYEAQ. CDR3 length equals 13 residues. Trimming stripped 5 bases from V and 6 bases from J, with 11 bases between.

The V gene is TRBV20-1, the J gene TRBJ2-7; weak D call: TRBD2 (6 bases). This CDR3 is built from 15 residues. The ends were cut back, 1 base at V and 4 bases at J, with 17 bases in the middle. Germline loops: CDR1 DFQATT, CDR2 SNEGSKA (reference sequence). CDR3 bases: TGCAGTGCTAGAGTGGGGGGATTTGCGAAGTACGAGCAGTACTTC. Protein sequence: CSARVGGFAKYEQYF.

V gene TRBV11-2 combines with J gene TRBJ2-3; TRBD2 is a possible D gene (6 bases). CDR3 length: 16 amino acids. Trimming took 0 bases from V and 6 from J, leaving 16 bases between them. The germline gives CDR1 SGHAT, CDR2 FQNNGV. CDR3 in amino acids: CASSLDGGPGGDTQYF. As DNA, the CDR3 is TGTGCCAGCAGCTTAGATGGAGGGCCTGGTGGGGATACGCAGTATTTT.

At least ten counts were recorded for this clonotype. V gene TRBV5-1 combines with J gene TRBJ2-7, with D possibly being TRBD1 (5 bases). Trimming removed 4 bases from V and 1 base from J, with 9 bases in between. There are 13 residues in the CDR3. Germline values: CDR1 SGHRS, CDR2 YFSETQ. The CDR3 loop is CASSIDSSYEQYF. The CDR3, as DNA: TGCGCCAGCAGCATCGACAGTTCCTACGAGCAGTACTTC. The full variable domain, rest sourced from reference TRBV5-1 and TRBJ2-7, is KAGVTQTPRYLIKTRGQQVTLSCSPISGHRSVSWYQQTPGQGLQFLFEYFSETQRNKGNFPGRFSGRQFSNSRSEMNVSTLELGDSALYLCASSIDSSYEQYFGPGTRLTVT.

V gene TRBV2 combines with J gene TRBJ2-5; TRBD2 is a possible D gene (7 bases). The ends were cut back, 4 bases at V and 5 bases at J, with 14 bases in the middle. The CDR3 is 14 amino acids. Per the germline V gene, CDR1 is SNHLY and CDR2 is FYNNEI. Here the CDR3 DNA reads TGTGCCAGCAGTGTGGGGGGGGCCTCGGAGACCCAGTACTTC. Translating it yields CASSVGGASETQYF.

The chain has TRBV11-1 and TRBJ2-1, with 7 bases identical to TRBD2. CDR3 length: 19 amino acids. Germline V gene sequence: CDR1 SGHAT, CDR2 FQDESV (reference sequence). Trimming cost V 5 bases and J 5 bases; bases outside gene matches: 21. This chain's CDR3 is CASSRSGSADLVYHNEQFF. For the CDR3, the DNA is TGTGCCAGCAGCCGTAGCGGGTCGGCGGACCTAGTATACCACAATGAGCAGTTCTTC.

This sequence joins TRBV3-1 and TRBJ1-5, with 8 nucleotides matching TRBD1. Germline values: CDR1 LGHDT, CDR2 YNNKEL (reference sequence). The CDR3 contains 16 residues. V lost 0 bases and J lost 8; bases outside the gene matches: 9. The CDR3 DNA is TGTGCCAGCAGCCAAGAGGGGTTTCAGGGGGCTAAGCCCCAGCATTTT. Translation gives CASSQEGFQGAKPQHF.

V gene TRBV2 combines with J gene TRBJ2-3; no clear D. The CDR3 loop spans 11 amino acids. Trimming took off 7 bases at V and 2 bases at J, with 4 bases between the two ends. CDR1 is SNHLY, CDR2 FYNNEI, per germline. The CDR3 loop is CASKYTDTQYF. The DNA for the CDR3 is TGTGCCAGCAAGTACACAGATACGCAGTATTTT.

This rearrangement joins TRBV20-1 to TRBJ2-7, with D tentatively TRBD2 (6 bases). Deletions cut 1 base from V and 2 bases from J, with 12 bases between. Germline assignment: CDR1 DFQATT and CDR2 SNEGSKA (reference sequence). This CDR3 has 14 residues. CDR3: CSARGGDWTYEQYF. The CDR3 coding sequence is TGCAGTGCTAGAGGAGGGGACTGGACCTACGAGCAGTACTTC.

The chain carries TRBV11-1 and TRBJ2-7; D is perhaps TRBD1 (6 bases). The germline CDR1 and CDR2 sequences are SGHAT and FQDESV (reference sequence). V was clipped by 3 bases and J by 6 bases, with 12 bases between them. The CDR3 has 13 amino acids. The DNA for the CDR3 is TGTGCCAGCAGCTTGACCCAGGGGTCCGAGCAGTACTTC. Translation gives CASSLTQGSEQYF.

V is TRBV6-6 and J is TRBJ1-2; D is ambiguous. Germline V gene lookup returns CDR1 MNHNY and CDR2 SVGAGI (reference sequence). The CDR3 is 13 amino acids. The V end was cut by 5 bases, the J end by 6 bases, with 13 bases between. The CDR3 is CASSSTDGDGYTF. Written as DNA, the CDR3 is TGTGCCAGCAGTAGTACCGACGGGGATGGCTACACCTTC.

This clonotype was detected many times. The chain has TRBV2 and TRBJ2-1; D uncertain. V shed 6 bases and J shed 6 bases, with 12 bases lying between them. This CDR3 has 13 amino acids. Germline V gene sequence: CDR1 SNHLY, CDR2 FYNNEI. CDR3 loop: CASRTLGGNEQFF. CDR3 nucleotide sequence: TGTGCCAGCAGGACCCTCGGCGGCAATGAGCAGTTCTTC. The whole variable domain, filled in from reference TRBV2 and TRBJ2-1, reads EPEVTQTPSHQVTQMGQEVILRCVPISNHLYFYWYRQILGQKVEFLVSFYNNEISEKSEIFDDQFSVERPDGSNFTLKIRSTKLEDSAMYFCASRTLGGNEQFFGPGTRLTVL.

This clonotype appeared a few times. The chain is built from TRBV4-2 and TRBJ2-2; TRBD1 is a possible D gene (6 bases). CDR3 length: 15 amino acids. Germline V gene lookup returns CDR1 LGHNA and CDR2 YNFKEQ. With 5 bases removed from V and 3 bases from J, the gap between germline ends came to 13 bases. Here the CDR3 DNA reads TGTGCCAGCAGCGAACAGGGTGGACACACCGGGGAGCTGTTTTTT. Its translation: CASSEQGGHTGELFF.

The J gene is TRBJ2-5, the V gene TRBV9, with a possible D match to TRBD1 (6 bases). The ends were cut back, 2 bases at V and 5 bases at J, with 19 bases in the middle. The CDR3 length is 16 residues. Germline V gene lookup returns CDR1 SGDLS and CDR2 YYNGEE. The CDR3, as DNA: TGTGCCAGCAGCGTCGGGACATCGCTGATTCGGGAGACCCAGTACTTC. This encodes CASSVGTSLIRETQYF.

This clonotype has just a few counts. This sequence joins TRBV6-1 and TRBJ2-3; D might be TRBD1 (5 bases). Germline V gene data show CDR1 as MNHNS and CDR2 as SASEGT. V shed 6 bases and J shed 8 bases, with 21 bases lying between them. The CDR3 totals 15 residues. For the CDR3, the DNA is TGTGCCAGCAGGGGTGCGGAAGGGGCGCATGGTACGCAGTATTTT. Translating it yields CASRGAEGAHGTQYF.

This clonotype was counted a few times. The chain is built from TRBV5-1 and TRBJ2-1, with TRBD2 identical over 8 bases. This CDR3 is built from 16 residues. Germline V lookup: CDR1 SGHRS, CDR2 YFSETQ. V was pared by 0 bases and J by 4 bases, with 6 bases of the junction left unmatched. CDR3 nucleotides: TGCGCCAGCAGCTTGGATCCAGCGGGAGATTACAATGAGCAGTTCTTC. Amino acids: CASSLDPAGDYNEQFF. The variable domain in full, with the rest retrieved from reference TRBV5-1 and TRBJ2-1, is KAGVTQTPRYLIKTRGQQVTLSCSPISGHRSVSWYQQTPGQGLQFLFEYFSETQRNKGNFPGRFSGRQFSNSRSEMNVSTLELGDSALYLCASSLDPAGDYNEQFFGPGTRLTVL.